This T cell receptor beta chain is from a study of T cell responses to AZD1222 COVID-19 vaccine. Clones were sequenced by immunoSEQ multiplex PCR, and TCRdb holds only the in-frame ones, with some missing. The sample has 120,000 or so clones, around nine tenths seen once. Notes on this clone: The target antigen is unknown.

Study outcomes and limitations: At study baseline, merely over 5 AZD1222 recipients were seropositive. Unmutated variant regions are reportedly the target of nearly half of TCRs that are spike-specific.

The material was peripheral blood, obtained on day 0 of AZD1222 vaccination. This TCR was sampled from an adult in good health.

CDR3 in DNA: TGTGCCAGCAGCGTCCAGGGCGGGGAGGCCGGGGAGCTGTTTTTT. This codes for CASSVQGGEAGELFF. The chain recombines TRBV9 with TRBJ2-2, with a tentative D call TRBD2 (6 bases). Trimming pared 2 bases from V and 6 bases from J, leaving 14 bases between. The CDR3 covers 15 residues. Germline lookup yields CDR1 SGDLS and CDR2 YYNGEE.